This T cell receptor (beta chain) came from a study of CD8 T cells in ankylosing spondylitis. TCRdb processed the 5' RACE reads anew with MiXCR; each CDR3 protein has one entry. This table holds 350,000 or so distinct CDR3 sequences, roughly 11% found once. Many counts were recorded for this clonotype. Sequences were obtained from blood, either unsorted or a sorted T cell fraction (not recorded which). The origin of this receptor is a female donor with ankylosing spondylitis or in good health (not recorded which).

This chain's CDR3 is CASSFRGNTEAFF. DNA of the CDR3: TGTGCCAGCAGTTTCAGGGGGAACACTGAAGCTTTCTTT. The chain links TRBV12-3 or TRBV12-4 to TRBJ1-1, with a tentative D call TRBD1 (6 bases). The CDR3 has 13 amino acids. Trimming cost V 3 bases and J 1 base, with 6 bases left between them.